A selection of T cell receptor beta chains follows, all from one sample in a study of T-cell memory formation after mild COVID-19. TCRdb re-derived calls from the 5' RACE reads in MiXCR, one entry per CDR3 protein. The sample carries around 370,000 distinct CDR3 sequences, around 20% recorded once. The sample consisted of PBMCs or a T cell subset sorted from them (not recorded which). These receptor sequences come from an adult woman who had mild COVID-19 (a few samples of this study predate the infection). Cell type and time point are not known. Each CDR3 is given with its conserved first and last residue. The order of the fields is J gene, D gene, V gene, clone size, CDR3 DNA, CDR3 protein. The D gene is left open where the match is weak. Rows may omit the clone size; those that give it use once, few, many or a size class.

J gene: TRBJ2-2; D gene: NA; V gene: TRBV6-2/TRBV6-3; clone size: NA; CDR3 DNA: TGTGCCAGCAGTTACTCGTCCACAGGACTGAACACCGGGGAGCTGTTTTTT; CDR3 protein: CASSYSSTGLNTGELFF
J gene: TRBJ2-3; D gene: TRBD2; V gene: TRBV7-9; clone size: NA; CDR3 DNA: TGTGCCAGCAGCTTAGGTTCGAGCGGGACGGCCACAGATACGCAGTATTTT; CDR3 protein: CASSLGSSGTATDTQYF
J gene: TRBJ2-2; D gene: TRBD2; V gene: TRBV9; clone size: many; CDR3 DNA: TGTGCCAGCAGCGTTAGCGGGAAAGACACCGGGGAGCTGTTTTTT; CDR3 protein: CASSVSGKDTGELFF
J gene: TRBJ2-4; D gene: NA; V gene: TRBV2; clone size: few; CDR3 DNA: TGTGCCAGCAGGAACAGGGTAACCAAAAACATTCAGTACTTC; CDR3 protein: CASRNRVTKNIQYF
J gene: TRBJ2-1; D gene: TRBD2; V gene: TRBV18; clone size: NA; CDR3 DNA: TGTGCCAGCTCACCACCTACTAGCGGGGGCACCTACAATGAGCAGTTCTTC; CDR3 protein: CASSPPTSGGTYNEQFF
J gene: TRBJ1-1; D gene: TRBD1; V gene: TRBV7-6; clone size: NA; CDR3 DNA: TGTGCCAGCAGCCAACCGACAGGGGGTTCAATAGTTGACACTGAAGCTTTCTTT; CDR3 protein: CASSQPTGGSIVDTEAFF
J gene: TRBJ2-1; D gene: TRBD2; V gene: TRBV19; clone size: NA; CDR3 DNA: TGTGCCAGTAGTATGGCGGGGGGGGCCGTATCCTATGAGCAGTTCTTC; CDR3 protein: CASSMAGGAVSYEQFF
J gene: TRBJ1-1; D gene: NA; V gene: TRBV7-9; clone size: NA; CDR3 DNA: TGTGCCAGCAGCTTACGGCGGGCTGGTGGGGGTGGCGGCACTGAAGCTTTCTTT; CDR3 protein: CASSLRRAGGGGGTEAFF
J gene: TRBJ1-1; D gene: NA; V gene: TRBV12-3/TRBV12-4; clone size: few; CDR3 DNA: TGTGCCAGCAGTTTAGGGACAAGAAACACTGAAGCTTTCTTT; CDR3 protein: CASSLGTRNTEAFF
J gene: TRBJ2-1; D gene: TRBD2; V gene: TRBV7-8; clone size: NA; CDR3 DNA: TGTGCCAGCAGCTCCCTAGCGGGAGTCAATGAGCAGTTCTTC; CDR3 protein: CASSSLAGVNEQFF
J gene: TRBJ2-5; D gene: NA; V gene: TRBV15; clone size: NA; CDR3 DNA: TGTGCCACCAGCAGAGAGCGCGGCTACCAAGAGACCCAGTACTTC; CDR3 protein: CATSRERGYQETQYF
J gene: TRBJ2-6; D gene: NA; V gene: TRBV24-1; clone size: few; CDR3 DNA: TGTGCCACCAGTGCCGCAGGTAGCTCTGGGGCCAACGTCCTGACTTTC; CDR3 protein: CATSAAGSSGANVLTF
J gene: TRBJ1-1; D gene: TRBD1; V gene: TRBV12-3/TRBV12-4; clone size: NA; CDR3 DNA: TGTGCCAGCAGTTTTTATCTACAGGGGGCGAATCTAAGGATCACTGAAGCTTTCTTT; CDR3 protein: CASSFYLQGANLRITEAFF
J gene: TRBJ2-1; D gene: NA; V gene: TRBV7-9; clone size: NA; CDR3 DNA: TGTGCCAGCAGCTTAGTATTGGGGGATGAGCAGTTCTTC; CDR3 protein: CASSLVLGDEQFF
J gene: TRBJ2-3; D gene: NA; V gene: TRBV20-1; clone size: NA; CDR3 DNA: TGCAGTGCTAGCCCCTTCGGGGGGCGCTCCACAGATACGCAGTATTTT; CDR3 protein: CSASPFGGRSTDTQYF
J gene: TRBJ1-1; D gene: TRBD1; V gene: TRBV5-1; clone size: NA; CDR3 DNA: TGCGCCAGCAGCTTGGGGCCCGGGACAGTGAACACTGAAGCTTTCTTT; CDR3 protein: CASSLGPGTVNTEAFF
J gene: TRBJ2-1; D gene: NA; V gene: TRBV2; clone size: NA; CDR3 DNA: TGTGCCAGCAGTGAAGCGTTGAACAGGGAGTCCCCCAATGAGCAGTTCTTC; CDR3 protein: CASSEALNRESPNEQFF
J gene: TRBJ2-1; D gene: TRBD2; V gene: TRBV7-2; clone size: few; CDR3 DNA: TGTGCCAGCAGCTTTCCCCGGACTAGCGGGAATGAAAATGAGCAGTTCTTC; CDR3 protein: CASSFPRTSGNENEQFF
J gene: TRBJ2-7; D gene: NA; V gene: TRBV7-3; clone size: NA; CDR3 DNA: TGTGCCAGCAGCCGGCCCTACCTTCCCTACGAGCAGTACTTC; CDR3 protein: CASSRPYLPYEQYF
J gene: TRBJ1-5; D gene: NA; V gene: TRBV11-1; clone size: NA; CDR3 DNA: TGTGCCAGCAGCCCGACAGATGCCCCCAATCAGCCCCAGCATTTT; CDR3 protein: CASSPTDAPNQPQHF
J gene: TRBJ2-5; D gene: NA; V gene: TRBV20-1; clone size: few; CDR3 DNA: TGCAGTGCTAGTAGCCGAGCGGGAGAGACCCAGTACTTC; CDR3 protein: CSASSRAGETQYF
J gene: TRBJ2-1; D gene: TRBD2; V gene: TRBV7-8; clone size: few; CDR3 DNA: TGTGCCAGCAGCTTGTTGGGGGCTCGACTAGCGGGAGGTCTTTCGATGGGTTACAATGAGCAGTTCTTC; CDR3 protein: CASSLLGARLAGGLSMGYNEQFF
J gene: TRBJ2-2; D gene: NA; V gene: TRBV15; clone size: NA; CDR3 DNA: TGTGCCACCAGCAGAGATGAGGGCAAATGGAACACCGGGGAGCTGTTTTTT; CDR3 protein: CATSRDEGKWNTGELFF
J gene: TRBJ2-1; D gene: NA; V gene: TRBV5-1; clone size: few; CDR3 DNA: TGCGCCAGCACGACCCGCTCCTACAATGAGCAGTTCTTC; CDR3 protein: CASTTRSYNEQFF
J gene: TRBJ2-3; D gene: NA; V gene: TRBV9; clone size: NA; CDR3 DNA: TGTGCCAGCAGCGTAGTCGGTGTCGCCTCAGATACGCAGTATTTT; CDR3 protein: CASSVVGVASDTQYF
J gene: TRBJ2-1; D gene: NA; V gene: TRBV6-2/TRBV6-3; clone size: few; CDR3 DNA: TGTGCCAGCGAAGGACTCCCGGATGAGCAGTTCTTC; CDR3 protein: CASEGLPDEQFF
J gene: TRBJ2-5; D gene: TRBD1; V gene: TRBV29-1; clone size: NA; CDR3 DNA: TGCAGCGTTGGGGGGCCGGGACAGGCCCAAGAGACCCAGTACTTC; CDR3 protein: CSVGGPGQAQETQYF
J gene: TRBJ2-1; D gene: NA; V gene: TRBV5-5; clone size: few; CDR3 DNA: TGTGCCAGCAGCTTGGTGGGGGACTCTGAGCAGTTCTTC; CDR3 protein: CASSLVGDSEQFF
J gene: TRBJ1-1; D gene: NA; V gene: TRBV7-2; clone size: many; CDR3 DNA: TGTGCCAGCAGCTTAGAAGTGGTTGGGATCGCTGAAGCTTTCTTT; CDR3 protein: CASSLEVVGIAEAFF
J gene: TRBJ2-7; D gene: TRBD2; V gene: TRBV11-2; clone size: NA; CDR3 DNA: TGTGCCAGCAGCTTAGCTTTGTCTAGCGGGGCCTACGAGCAGTACTTC; CDR3 protein: CASSLALSSGAYEQYF